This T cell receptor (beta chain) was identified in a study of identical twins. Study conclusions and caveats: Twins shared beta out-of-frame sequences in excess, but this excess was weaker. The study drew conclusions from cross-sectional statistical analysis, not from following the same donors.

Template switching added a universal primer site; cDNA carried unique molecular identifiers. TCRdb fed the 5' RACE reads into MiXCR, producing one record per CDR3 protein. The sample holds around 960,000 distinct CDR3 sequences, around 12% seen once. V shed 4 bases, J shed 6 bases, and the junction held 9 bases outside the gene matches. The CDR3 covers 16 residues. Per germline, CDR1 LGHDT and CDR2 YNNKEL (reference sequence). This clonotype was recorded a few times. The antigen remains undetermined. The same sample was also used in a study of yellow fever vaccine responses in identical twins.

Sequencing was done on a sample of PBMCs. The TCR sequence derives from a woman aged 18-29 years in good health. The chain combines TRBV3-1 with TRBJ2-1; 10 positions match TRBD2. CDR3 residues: CASSLQPLAGANEQFF. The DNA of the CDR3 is TGTGCCAGCAGCCTCCAACCGCTAGCGGGGGCCAATGAGCAGTTCTTC.